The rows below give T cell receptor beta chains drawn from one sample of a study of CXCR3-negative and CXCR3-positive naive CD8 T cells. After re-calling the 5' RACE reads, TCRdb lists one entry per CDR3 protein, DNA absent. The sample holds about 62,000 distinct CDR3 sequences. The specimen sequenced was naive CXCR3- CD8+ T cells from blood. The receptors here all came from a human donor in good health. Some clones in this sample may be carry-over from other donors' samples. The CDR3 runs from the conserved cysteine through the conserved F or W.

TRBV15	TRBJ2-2	CATSRSNTGELFF
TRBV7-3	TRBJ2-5	CASSLTRSGSQETQYF
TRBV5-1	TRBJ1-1	CASSLADNRANTEAFF
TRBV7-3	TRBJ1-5	CASSPGQVGQPQHF
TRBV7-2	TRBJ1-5	CASSSSVAGVNQPQHF
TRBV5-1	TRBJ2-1	CASSNGLADNEQFF
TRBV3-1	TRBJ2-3	CASSPGISTDTQYF
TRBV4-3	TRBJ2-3	CASSQDRGHDTQYF
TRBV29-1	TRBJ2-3	CSVEDGAGGHTDTQYF
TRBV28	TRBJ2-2	CASSLFTWSTGELFF
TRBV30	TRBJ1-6	CAWNRDRGPLHF
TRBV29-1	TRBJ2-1	CSVESGRAYNEKFF
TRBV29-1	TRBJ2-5	CSVDGTGLGQETQYF
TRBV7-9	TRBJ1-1	CASSLGLTDTEAFF
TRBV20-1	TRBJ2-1	CSARDRSGGAYNEQFF
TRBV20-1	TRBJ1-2	CSARGAGDGYTF
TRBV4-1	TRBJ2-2	CASSQGPGTANTGELFF
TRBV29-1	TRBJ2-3	CSVERGSSGGPTDTQYF
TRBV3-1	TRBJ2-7	CASSQDLLDPYEQYF
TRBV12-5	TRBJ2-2	CASGDSVGGNTGELFF
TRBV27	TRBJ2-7	CASSPGGTIYEQYF
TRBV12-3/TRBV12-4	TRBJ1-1	CASFNPPANTEAFF
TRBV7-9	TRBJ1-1	CASTTGANTEAFF
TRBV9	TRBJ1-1	CASSENSGDTEAFF
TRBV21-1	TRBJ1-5	CASAVGRDRDDSNQPQHF
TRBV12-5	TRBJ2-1	CASGLVINDRQEENNEQFF
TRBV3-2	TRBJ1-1	CASTLTTIAEAFF
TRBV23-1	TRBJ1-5	CASRGNQPQHF
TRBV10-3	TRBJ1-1	CAISEPGTGPVGTEAFF
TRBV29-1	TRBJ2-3	CSVGTSTRTDTQYF
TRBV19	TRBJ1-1	CASSMTGVSPEAFF